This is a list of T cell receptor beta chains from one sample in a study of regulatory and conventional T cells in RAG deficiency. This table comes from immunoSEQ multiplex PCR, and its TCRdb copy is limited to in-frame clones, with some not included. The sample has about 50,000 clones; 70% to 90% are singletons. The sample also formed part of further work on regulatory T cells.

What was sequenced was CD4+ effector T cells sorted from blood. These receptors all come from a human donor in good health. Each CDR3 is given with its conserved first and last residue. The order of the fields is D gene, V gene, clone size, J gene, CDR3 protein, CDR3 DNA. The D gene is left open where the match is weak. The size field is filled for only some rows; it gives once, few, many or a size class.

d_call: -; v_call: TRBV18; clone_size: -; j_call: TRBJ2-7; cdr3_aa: CASSPDGSYEQYF; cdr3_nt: TGTGCCAGCTCACCTGACGGATCCTACGAGCAGTACTTC
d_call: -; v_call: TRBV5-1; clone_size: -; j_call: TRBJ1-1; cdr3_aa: CASSLIVNTEAFF; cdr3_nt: TGCGCCAGCAGCTTGATTGTGAACACTGAAGCTTTCTTT
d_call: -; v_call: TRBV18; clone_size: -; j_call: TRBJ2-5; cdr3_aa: CASSPGTHQETQYF; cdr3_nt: TGTGCCAGCTCACCAGGGACACACCAAGAGACCCAGTACTTC
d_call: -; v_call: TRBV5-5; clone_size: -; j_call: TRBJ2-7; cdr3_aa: CASSIGTSYEQYF; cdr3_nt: TGTGCCAGCAGCATTGGGACCTCCTACGAGCAGTACTTC
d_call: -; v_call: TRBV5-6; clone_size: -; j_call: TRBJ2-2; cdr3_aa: CASSFERGGELFF; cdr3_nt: TGTGCCAGCAGCTTCGAAAGGGGAGGGGAGCTGTTTTTT
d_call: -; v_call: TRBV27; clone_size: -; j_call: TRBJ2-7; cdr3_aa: CASSLELPSGPNSYEQYF; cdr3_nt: TGTGCCAGCAGCTTAGAGCTTCCTTCCGGGCCTAACTCCTACGAGCAGTACTTC
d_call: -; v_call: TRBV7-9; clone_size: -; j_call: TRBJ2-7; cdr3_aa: CASSLERYEQYF; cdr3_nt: TGTGCCAGCAGCCTTGAACGGTACGAGCAGTACTTC
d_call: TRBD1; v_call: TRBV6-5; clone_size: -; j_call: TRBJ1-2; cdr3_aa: CASRQEGAAKGYTF; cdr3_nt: TGTGCCAGCAGGCAGGAGGGGGCCGCCAAAGGCTACACCTTC
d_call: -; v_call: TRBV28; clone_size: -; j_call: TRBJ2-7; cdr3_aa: CASTPTASIYEQYF; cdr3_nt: TGTGCCAGCACTCCGACAGCCTCTATCTACGAGCAGTACTTC
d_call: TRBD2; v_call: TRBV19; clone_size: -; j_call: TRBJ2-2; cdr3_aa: CASISGGFPGELFF; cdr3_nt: TGTGCCAGTATTAGCGGGGGATTTCCCGGGGAGCTGTTTTTT
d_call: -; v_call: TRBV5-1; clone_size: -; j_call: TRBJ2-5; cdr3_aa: CASSLAAGAAQYF; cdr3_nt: TGCGCCAGCAGCTTGGCCGCGGGGGCGGCCCAGTACTTC
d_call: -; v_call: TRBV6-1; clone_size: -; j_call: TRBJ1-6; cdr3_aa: CASSELRNSPLHF; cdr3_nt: TGTGCCAGCAGTGAATTACGAAATTCACCCCTCCACTTT
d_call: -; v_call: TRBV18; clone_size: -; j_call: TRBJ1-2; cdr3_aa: CASSPAEGRGGYTF; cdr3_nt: TGTGCCAGCTCACCTGCTGAGGGTCGCGGTGGCTACACCTTC
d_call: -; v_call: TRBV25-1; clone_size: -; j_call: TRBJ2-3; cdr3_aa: CASSEVAGYTDTQYF; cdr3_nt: TGTGCCAGCAGTGAAGTGGCGGGTTACACAGATACGCAGTATTTT
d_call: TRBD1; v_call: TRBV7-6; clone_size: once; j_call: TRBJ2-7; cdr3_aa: CASSLGGQGAYEQYF; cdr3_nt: TGTGCCAGCAGCTTAGGGGGACAGGGAGCCTACGAGCAGTACTTC
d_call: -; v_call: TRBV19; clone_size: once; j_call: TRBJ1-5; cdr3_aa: CASSIRTGGQPQHF; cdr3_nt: TGTGCCAGTAGTATAAGAACAGGAGGGCAGCCCCAGCATTTT
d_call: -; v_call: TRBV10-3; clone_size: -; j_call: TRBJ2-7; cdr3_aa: CAIRQGARDEQYF; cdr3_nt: TGTGCCATCAGACAGGGTGCCCGCGACGAGCAGTACTTC
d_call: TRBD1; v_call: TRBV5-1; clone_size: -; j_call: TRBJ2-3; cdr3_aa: CASSLAGTGSTDTQYF; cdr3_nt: TGCGCCAGCAGCTTGGCCGGGACAGGGAGCACCGATACGCAGTATTTT